The T cell receptor (beta chain) under discussion was sequenced for a study of T cell responses to AZD1222 COVID-19 vaccine. Method: immunoSEQ multiplex PCR; TCRdb's copy keeps in-frame clones and lacks some. The table lists under 200,000 clones, about 92% of them singletons, with approximately 1.3% in the top ten. The germline V gene encodes CDR1 SGHVS and CDR2 FNYEAQ. V gave up 5 bases and J gave up 8 bases; unmatched junction bases: 6. This CDR3 comprises 14 residues. A note on this clone: Its antigen remains unknown.

Overall study findings and caveats: White British ancestry dominated among donors, who included more females, and clonal diversity was possibly underestimated. Rises in breadth and depth of Spike-specific TCRs came after two AZD1222 doses.

Source: peripheral blood, taken on day 0 of AZD1222 vaccination. This chain joins TRBV7-6 and TRBJ1-2, with 12 bases matching TRBD1. This TCR was recovered from an adult in good health. Here the CDR3 reads CASSQGQGAGGYTF. The CDR3 region has the DNA TGTGCCAGCAGCCAGGGACAGGGGGCGGGAGGCTACACCTTC.